This passage covers 6 T cell receptor beta chains from one sample sequenced in a study of T cells in Graves' hyperthyroidism and ophthalmopathy. Amplification yielded TCR beta CDR3 regions, with RNA transcripts as the source. Researchers ran a first-round RT-PCR on the TCR CDR3 using the HTBI primer set. From the multiplex PCR reads, TCRdb called clonotypes with MiXCR, one entry per CDR3 protein. The repertoire consists of around 350,000 distinct CDR3 sequences, with 20% to 25% occurring once and the leading ten covering about 73%. The sequencing sample was made of blood. Receptor source: a man aged 45 to 65 with Graves' hyperthyroidism.

V usage is TRBV2 and J usage is TRBJ2-2, with D possibly being TRBD2 (5 bases). The CDR3 spans 15 residues. Trimming left V 6 bases short and J 4 bases short, with 15 bases between. Germline lookup yields CDR1 SNHLY and CDR2 FYNNEI. This CDR3 reads CASRARGPSTGELFF. The CDR3 DNA follows: TGTGCCAGCAGGGCGAGAGGGCCCTCCACCGGGGAGCTGTTTTTT.

V gene TRBV19 combines with J gene TRBJ2-3, with D possibly being TRBD1 (5 bases). CDR3 length equals 15 residues. V lost 7 bases and J 5 bases, leaving 19 bases between the germline ends. CDR1 LNHDA and CDR2 SQIVND come from the germline V gene (reference sequence). The CDR3 DNA follows: TGTGCCAGTACCATGGGCAGGGAAAATATAGATACGCAGTATTTT. Its translation is CASTMGRENIDTQYF.

The J gene is TRBJ2-3, the V gene TRBV15, with 8 nucleotides matching TRBD2. The CDR3 sequence is 14 residues long. Germline CDR1 and CDR2: LNHNV and YYDKDF (reference sequence). Trimming removed 5 bases from V and 6 bases from J; junction bases left unmatched: 7. CDR3 loop: CATSLGVAGDTQYF. The CDR3 coding sequence is TGTGCCACCAGCCTCGGGGTAGCGGGGGATACGCAGTATTTT. The whole variable domain, remainder taken from reference TRBV15 and TRBJ2-3, is DAMVIQNPRYQVTQFGKPVTLSCSQTLNHNVMYWYQQKSSQAPKLLFHYYDKDFNNEADTPDNFQSRRPNTSFCFLDIRSPGLGDTAMYLCATSLGVAGDTQYFGPGTRLTVL.

About this clonotype: This may stem from a read error, because a much larger clone lies one nucleotide away. This rearrangement joins TRBV5-1 to TRBJ1-1; D is unclear. The V and J ends lost 9 bases and 5 bases respectively, with 17 bases between them. Germline V gene lookup returns CDR1 SGHRS and CDR2 YFSETQ. The CDR3 runs to 13 residues. This chain's CDR3 is CATREVQHTEAFF. The CDR3 DNA reads as TGCGCCACCCGGGAGGTTCAGCATACTGAAGCTTTCTTT.

The table lists this clonotype with a few counts. The gene calls are TRBV20-1 and TRBJ1-2; TRBD1 is a possible D gene (5 bases). The germline gives CDR1 DFQATT, CDR2 SNEGSKA (reference sequence). The ends were cut back, 3 bases at V and 4 bases at J, with 15 bases in the middle. The CDR3 is 14 residues long. CDR3 residues: CSARSQGYSYGYTF. CDR3 DNA sequence: TGCAGTGCTAGGAGTCAGGGCTATAGCTATGGCTACACCTTC.

This clonotype has more than one count but fewer than ten. The chain is built from TRBV24-1 and TRBJ2-1, with TRBD2 matching 9 bases. The germline V gene encodes CDR1 KGHDR and CDR2 SFDVKD. Trimming at V came to 3 bases and at J to 9 bases, leaving 14 bases not matched to a gene. The CDR3 totals 17 residues. CDR3 in DNA: TGTGCCACCAGTGATCAACATAGCGGGAGACCCCCTGGTGAGCAGTTCTTC. It is translated as CATSDQHSGRPPGEQFF.